The table lists the clone carrying this T cell receptor (beta chain) with many counts. The read gets to within 3 residues of the CDR3 end, and the germline J gene fills in the rest. This record comes from a study of T cell clonality in common variable immunodeficiency. Generated by immunoSEQ multiplex PCR, the TCRdb table keeps only in-frame clones and is missing some. The sample shows around 42,000 clones, no singletons; the ten largest hold around 2.8%. Germline CDR1 SGHRS, CDR2 YFSETQ. The V and J ends lost 5 bases and 2 bases, in that order; junction bases with no gene match: 8. The CDR3 runs to 15 residues.

The chain has TRBV5-1 and TRBJ2-7; TRBD1 matches at 9 bases. The receptor was derived from a person aged 18 to 70 in good health. Sequenced input: peripheral blood mononuclear cells. The sequenced CDR3 bases are TGCGCCAGCAGACTGGCGGGACAGGGTCCCTACGAG. Translating gives CASRLAGQGPYE. The entire CDR3 reads CASRLAGQGPYEQYF.